This T cell receptor beta chain was captured in a study of T cell changes during pregnancy in multiple sclerosis. Only in-frame clones appear in the TCRdb table, and some are missing; sequencing was by immunoSEQ multiplex PCR. Of under 50,000 clones listed, roughly 87% were seen once; the top ten hold over 1%. This CDR3 region has 15 residues. The germline V gene encodes CDR1 SGHVS and CDR2 FQNEAQ. Trimming took 4 bases from V and 3 from J; bases not matched to a gene: 7. V and J are TRBV7-8 and TRBJ1-2; TRBD1 agrees at 8 bases. This TCR was recovered from a female donor with multiple sclerosis, enrolled in a pregnancy study. The material sequenced was CD4+ T cells from peripheral blood mononuclear cells, taken after pregnancy. CDR3: CASSSRQGQDYGYTF. The CDR3 nucleotides read TGTGCCAGCAGCTCAAGACAGGGGCAGGACTATGGCTACACCTTC.